This TCR beta chain was sequenced in a study of blood T cell repertoires in COVID-19. For the study at large: The United States, Italy and Spain supplied acute and convalescent COVID-19 samples. PBMCs, B-cell-depleted T cells, or T cells were the source of the cDNA or gDNA that made up the material.

Per the original methods: Reference gene primer amplification in the assay estimated nucleated cell counts. The assay was immunoSEQ multiplex PCR, and TCRdb's table has in-frame clones only and misses some. D and trimming come from the DNA, and the V and J calls and clone size come from that table. The sample lists about 240,000 clones, approximately 83% occurring once. This CDR3 is 15 amino acids long. V was cut by 5 bases and J by 2 bases, with 13 bases left in between. The germline V gene has CDR1 LGHDT and CDR2 YNNKEL (reference sequence). The TCR was taken from a man aged 25 to 45 who had recovered from COVID-19. The chain links TRBV3-1 (or the pseudogene TRBV3-2) to TRBJ1-3, with D possibly being TRBD1 (5 bases). The sample consisted of peripheral blood. Here the CDR3 reads CASSSGRLTGNTIYF. CDR3 bases: TGTGCCAGCAGCTCAGGGCGCCTAACTGGAAACACCATATATTTT.